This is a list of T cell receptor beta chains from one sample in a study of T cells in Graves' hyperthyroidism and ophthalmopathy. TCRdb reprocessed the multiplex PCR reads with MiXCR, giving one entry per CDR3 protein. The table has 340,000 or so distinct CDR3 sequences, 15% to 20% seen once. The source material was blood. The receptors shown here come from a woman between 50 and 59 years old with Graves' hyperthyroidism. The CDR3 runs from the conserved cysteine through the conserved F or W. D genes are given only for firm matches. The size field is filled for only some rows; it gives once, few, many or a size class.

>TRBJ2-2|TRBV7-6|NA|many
TGTGCCAGCAGCTTAACAGGGCCCCCGAACACCGGGGAGCTGTTTTTT
CASSLTGPPNTGELFF
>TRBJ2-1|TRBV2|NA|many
TGTGCCAGCAGGGACAATGAGCAGTTCTTC
CASRDNEQFF
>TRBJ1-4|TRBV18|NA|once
TGTGCCAGCTCACCATGGCAGGGCATAACAACTAATGAAAAACTGTTTTTT
CASSPWQGITTNEKLFF
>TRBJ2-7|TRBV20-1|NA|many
TGCAGTGCTGTGGATTTGGCGAGCTCCTACGAGCAGTACTTC
CSAVDLASSYEQYF
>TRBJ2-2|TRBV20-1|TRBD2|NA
TGCAGTGTCCAACGTAGCGGGAGGACATCCGGGGAGCTGTTTTTT
CSVQRSGRTSGELFF
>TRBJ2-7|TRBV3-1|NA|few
TGTGCCAGCAGCCAGGAACTGCTAGGATACGAGCAGTACTTC
CASSQELLGYEQYF
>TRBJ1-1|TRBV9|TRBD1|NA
TGTGCCAGCAGCGCGGCCCGGACAGGGTACACTGAAGCTTTCTTT
CASSAARTGYTEAFF
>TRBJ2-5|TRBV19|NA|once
TGTGCCACCCGGAGGGGTCAGACCCAGTACTTC
CATRRGQTQYF
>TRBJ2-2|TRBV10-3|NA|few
TGTGCCATCAAGGACACGAACACCGGGGAGCTGTTTTTT
CAIKDTNTGELFF
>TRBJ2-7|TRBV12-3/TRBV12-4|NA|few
TGTGCCAGCAGGCGGGACACCTCCTACGAGCAGTACTTC
CASRRDTSYEQYF
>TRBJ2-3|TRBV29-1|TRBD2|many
TGCAGCGTTGCTAGCGGGGGTGGCACAGATACGCAGTATTTT
CSVASGGGTDTQYF
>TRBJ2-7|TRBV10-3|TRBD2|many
TGTGCCATCACACCCGGGACTAGCAGTCTCTACGAGCAGTACTTC
CAITPGTSSLYEQYF
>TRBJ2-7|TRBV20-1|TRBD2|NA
TGCAGTGCTAGCTCTGAGCGGGGTACCCACGAGCAGTACTTC
CSASSERGTHEQYF
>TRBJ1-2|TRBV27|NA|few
TGTGCCAGCAGTTTAGGGGGGCAAGTTGGCTACACCTTC
CASSLGGQVGYTF
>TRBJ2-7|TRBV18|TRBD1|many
TGTGCCAGCTCATCAGGGACAGACTCCTACGAGCAGTACTTC
CASSSGTDSYEQYF
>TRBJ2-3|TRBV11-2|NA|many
TGTGCCAGCAGCTTAGGGGCTAGCGCAGATACGCAGTATTTT
CASSLGASADTQYF
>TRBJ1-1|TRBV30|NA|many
TGTGCCTGGAGCCAAACGGGCCGAGTGAACACTGAAGCTTTCTTT
CAWSQTGRVNTEAFF
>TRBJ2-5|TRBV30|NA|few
TGTGCCTGGAGGCGGACGGGGCAGATGCAAGAGACCCAGTACTTC
CAWRRTGQMQETQYF
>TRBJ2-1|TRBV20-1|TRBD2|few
TGCAGTGCTAGTTCGGGGGGGGATGAGCAGTTCTTC
CSASSGGDEQFF
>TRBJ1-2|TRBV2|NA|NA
TGTGCCAGCAGTGAAGCTGGGAGGGGACGTGGCTACACCTTC
CASSEAGRGRGYTF